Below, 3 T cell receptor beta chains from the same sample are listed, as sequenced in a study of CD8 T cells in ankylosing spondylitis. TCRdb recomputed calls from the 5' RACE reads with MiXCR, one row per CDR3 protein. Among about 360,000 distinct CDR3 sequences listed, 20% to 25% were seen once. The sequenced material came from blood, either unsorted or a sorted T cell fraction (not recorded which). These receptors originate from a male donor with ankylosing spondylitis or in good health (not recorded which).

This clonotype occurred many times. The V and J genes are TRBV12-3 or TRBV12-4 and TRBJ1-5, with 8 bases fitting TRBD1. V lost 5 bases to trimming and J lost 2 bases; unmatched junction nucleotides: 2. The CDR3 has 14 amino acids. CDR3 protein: CASSLTGGNQPQHF. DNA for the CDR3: TGTGCCAGCAGTCTGACAGGGGGCAATCAGCCCCAGCATTTT.

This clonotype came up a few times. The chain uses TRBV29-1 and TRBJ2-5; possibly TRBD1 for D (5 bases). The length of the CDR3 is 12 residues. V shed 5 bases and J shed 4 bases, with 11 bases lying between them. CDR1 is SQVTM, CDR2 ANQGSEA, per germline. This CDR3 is CSVRGQGETQYF. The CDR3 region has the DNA TGCAGCGTTAGGGGTCAGGGAGAGACCCAGTACTTC.

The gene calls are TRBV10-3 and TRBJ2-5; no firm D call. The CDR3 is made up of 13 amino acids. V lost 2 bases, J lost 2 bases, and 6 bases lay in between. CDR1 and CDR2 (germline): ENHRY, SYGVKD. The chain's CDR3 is CAISEGIQETQYF. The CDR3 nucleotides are TGTGCCATCAGTGAGGGGATACAAGAGACCCAGTACTTC.